This T cell receptor beta chain comes out of a study of cytomegalovirus exposure and HLA in healthy donors. This clone appeared a few times. Its antigen is unidentified. CDR1 is MNHNS and CDR2 is SASEGT in the germline V gene. V lost 7 bases, J lost 6 bases, and 12 bases lay in between. This CDR3 contains 13 residues. Use of 60 Vbeta and 13 Jbeta primers characterized the PCR. Sequencing was performed with immunoSEQ multiplex PCR; in TCRdb, only in-frame clones are kept and a portion is missing. Of around 100,000 clones detected, 70% appear once; the ten largest clones hold roughly 11%. Healthy individuals who donated bone marrow served as the donors. Study-wide findings and caveats: Reported performance of the classifier showed diagnosis of cytomegalovirus status with high specificity and sensitivity. Among TCR beta chains of equal frequency, HLA-associated ones were more clonally expanded in a later analysis. The authors later linked a missense DCLRE1C variant to TCR beta V- and J-gene trimming.

The rearrangement links TRBV6-1 to TRBJ1-4, with D possibly TRBD1 on 6 matching bases. The sequence was collected from a man aged 35 to 55 in good health and CMV-seropositive. Material: PBMCs. The CDR3 protein is CASKIGGHEKLFF. The CDR3 nucleotides read TGTGCCAGCAAAATCGGGGGGCATGAAAAACTGTTTTTT.